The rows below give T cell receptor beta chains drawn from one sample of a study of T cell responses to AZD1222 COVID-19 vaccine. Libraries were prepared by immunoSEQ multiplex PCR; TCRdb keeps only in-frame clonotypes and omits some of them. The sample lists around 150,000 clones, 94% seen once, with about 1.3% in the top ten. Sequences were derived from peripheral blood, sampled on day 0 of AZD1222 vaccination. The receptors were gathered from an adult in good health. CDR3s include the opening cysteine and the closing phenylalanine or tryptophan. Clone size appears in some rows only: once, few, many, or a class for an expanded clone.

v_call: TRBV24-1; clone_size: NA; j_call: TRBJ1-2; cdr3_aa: CATSARENYGYTF
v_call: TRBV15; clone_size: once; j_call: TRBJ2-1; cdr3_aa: CATSRDLGMYNEQFF
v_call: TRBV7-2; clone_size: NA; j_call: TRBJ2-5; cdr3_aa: CASSLGRRTETQYF
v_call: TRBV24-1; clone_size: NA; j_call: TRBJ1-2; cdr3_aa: CATSRLNYGYTF
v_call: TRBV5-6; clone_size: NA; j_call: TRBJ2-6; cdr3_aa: CASSFDRGFNSGANVLTF
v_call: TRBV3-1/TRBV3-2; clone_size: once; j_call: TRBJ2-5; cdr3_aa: CASSQDISGGAAETQYF
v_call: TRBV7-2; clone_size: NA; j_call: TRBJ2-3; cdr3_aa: CASSPGLPTDTQYF
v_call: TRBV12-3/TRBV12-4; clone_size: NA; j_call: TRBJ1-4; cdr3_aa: CASSRSTNEKLFF
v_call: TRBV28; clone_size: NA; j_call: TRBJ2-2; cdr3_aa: CASGGQGALAGELFF
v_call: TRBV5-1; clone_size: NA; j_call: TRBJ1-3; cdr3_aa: CASSLSTGAGNTIYF
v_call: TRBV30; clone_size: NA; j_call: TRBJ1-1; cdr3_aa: CAWFKWDTEAFF
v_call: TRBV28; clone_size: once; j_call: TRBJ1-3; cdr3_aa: CASSYPDRGHTIYF
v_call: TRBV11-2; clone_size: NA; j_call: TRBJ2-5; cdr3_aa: CASSLLQPGRETQYF
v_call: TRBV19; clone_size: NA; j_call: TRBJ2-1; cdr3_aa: CASRPGTRGAYNEQFF
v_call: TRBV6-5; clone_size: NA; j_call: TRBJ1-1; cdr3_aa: CASSYSNRVQAFF
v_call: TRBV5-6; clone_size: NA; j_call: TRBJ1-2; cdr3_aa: CASSPLPGRRVTNYGYTF
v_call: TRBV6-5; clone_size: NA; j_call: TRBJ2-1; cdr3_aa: CARNSGRSSYNEQFF
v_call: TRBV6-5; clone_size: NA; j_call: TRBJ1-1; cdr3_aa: CASSYSTVGINTEAFF
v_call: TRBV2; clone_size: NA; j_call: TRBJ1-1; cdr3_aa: CASSEQGQMNTEAFF
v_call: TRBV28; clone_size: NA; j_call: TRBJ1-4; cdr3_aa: CASSLTGIGLFF
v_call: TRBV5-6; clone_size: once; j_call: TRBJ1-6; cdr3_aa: CASSSRGSVGASPLHF
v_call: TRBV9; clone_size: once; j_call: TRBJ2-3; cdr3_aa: CASSVFLADHLSTDTQYF
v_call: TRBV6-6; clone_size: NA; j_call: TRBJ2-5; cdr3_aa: CASSPAGLAGGETQYF
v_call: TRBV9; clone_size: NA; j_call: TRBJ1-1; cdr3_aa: CASSVGQVNTEAFF
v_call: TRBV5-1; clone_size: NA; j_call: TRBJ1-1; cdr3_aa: CASSLAGVETEAFF
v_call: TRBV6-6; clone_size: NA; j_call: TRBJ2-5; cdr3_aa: CASRGHVRETQYF
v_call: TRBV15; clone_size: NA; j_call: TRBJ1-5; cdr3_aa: CATSRDNRGHQPQHF
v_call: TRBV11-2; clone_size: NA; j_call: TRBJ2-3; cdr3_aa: CASSSELPDTQYF
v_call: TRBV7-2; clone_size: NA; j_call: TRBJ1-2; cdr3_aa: CASSWTGTAYGYTF
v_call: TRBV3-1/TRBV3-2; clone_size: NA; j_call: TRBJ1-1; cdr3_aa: CASSRKGRQAFF
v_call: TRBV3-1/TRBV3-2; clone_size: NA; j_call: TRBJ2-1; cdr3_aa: CASSQVSGNNEQFF
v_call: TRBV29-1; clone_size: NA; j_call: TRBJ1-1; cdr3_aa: CSAFVGGTEAFF
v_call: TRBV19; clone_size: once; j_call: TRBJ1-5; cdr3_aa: CASSPAGYQPQHF
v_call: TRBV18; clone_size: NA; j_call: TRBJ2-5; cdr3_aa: CASSPYRGGVEETQYF
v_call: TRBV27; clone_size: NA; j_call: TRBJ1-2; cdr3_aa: CASSSVGTAFYSYGYTF
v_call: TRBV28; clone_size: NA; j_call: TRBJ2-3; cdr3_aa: CATGGSTDTQYF
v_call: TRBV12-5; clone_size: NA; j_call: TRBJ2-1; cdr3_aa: CASGLGSRNEQFF
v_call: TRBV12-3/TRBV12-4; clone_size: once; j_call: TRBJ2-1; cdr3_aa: CASSHGGEEFF
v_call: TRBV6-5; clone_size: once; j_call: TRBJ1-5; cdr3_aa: CASSYSTGGPQHF
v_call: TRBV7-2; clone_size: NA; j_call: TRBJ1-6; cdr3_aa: CASSLRGVRISDSPLHF
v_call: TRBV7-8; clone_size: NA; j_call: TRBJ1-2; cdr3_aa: CASSLGQGDGYTF
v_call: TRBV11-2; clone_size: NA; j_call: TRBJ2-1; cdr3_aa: CASSPGQSSYNEQFF
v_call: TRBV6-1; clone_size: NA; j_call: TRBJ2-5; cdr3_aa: CASSELAGGQETQYF
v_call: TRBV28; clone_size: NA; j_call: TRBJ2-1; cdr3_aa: CASSSTGRTGGSRVNEQFF
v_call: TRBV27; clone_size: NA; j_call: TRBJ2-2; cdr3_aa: CASSGDFGLVAGELFF
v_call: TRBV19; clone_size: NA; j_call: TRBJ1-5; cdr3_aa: CASRNTGGGQPQHF
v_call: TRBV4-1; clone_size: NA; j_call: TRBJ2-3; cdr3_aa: CASSQDASTDTQYF
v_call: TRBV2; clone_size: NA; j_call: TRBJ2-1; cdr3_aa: CASSPGLATYNEQFF
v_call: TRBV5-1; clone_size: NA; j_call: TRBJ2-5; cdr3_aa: CASSWGQAQETQYF